The present TCR beta chain was sequenced within a study of OX40 agonist ivuxolimab in advanced cancers. Background on the study: A diagnosis of hepatocellular carcinoma, melanoma, renal cell or head and neck cancer was present in dose-escalation patients.

V dropped 5 bases and J dropped 2; count of bases not matched to a gene: 6. The CDR3 extends over 15 amino acids. Germline CDR1 is SGHVS and CDR2 is FQNEAQ. Only in-frame clones appear in the TCRdb table, and some are missing; sequencing was by immunoSEQ multiplex PCR. The repertoire holds 70,000 or so clones, with 92% as singletons. About this clone itself: Its antigen remains unknown.

Overall study findings and caveats: In the 0.1 to 3.0 mg/kg range, CD4+ and CD8+ blood T cells had expanded clonally by week 6. Some nonresponders additionally presented with little normalized T-cell clonal expansion.

This receptor was obtained from an adult with an advanced solid tumor such as melanoma, head and neck, liver or kidney cancer. The V gene is TRBV7-8, the J gene TRBJ2-5; 9 nucleotides agree with TRBD1. Sequencing used CD4+ or CD8+ T cells sorted from blood, obtained in a trial of the OX40 agonist ivuxolimab. The CDR3 here is CASSPTGGKQETQYF. CDR3 DNA: TGTGCCAGCAGCCCTACAGGGGGCAAGCAAGAGACCCAGTACTTC.